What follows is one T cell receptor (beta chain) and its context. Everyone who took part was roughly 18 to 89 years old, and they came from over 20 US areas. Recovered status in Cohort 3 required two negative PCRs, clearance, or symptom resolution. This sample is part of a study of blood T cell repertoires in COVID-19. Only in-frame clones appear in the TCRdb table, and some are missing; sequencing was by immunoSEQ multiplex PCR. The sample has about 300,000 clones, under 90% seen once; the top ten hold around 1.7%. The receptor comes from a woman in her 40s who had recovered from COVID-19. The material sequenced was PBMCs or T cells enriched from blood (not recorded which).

CDR3 amino acids: CASSFGGGQETQYF. DNA of the CDR3: TGTGCCAGCAGTTTCGGGGGGGGTCAAGAGACCCAGTACTTC. V gene TRBV25-1 combines with J gene TRBJ2-5, with 8 bases aligning to TRBD2. From germline, CDR1 is MGHDK and CDR2 SYGVNS. The CDR3 sequence is 14 residues long. The V gene end was trimmed by 5 bases and the J gene end by 2 bases; junction bases not matched to a gene: 4.